These 23 T cell receptor beta chains came from one sample sequenced in a study of T cell responses to AZD1222 COVID-19 vaccine. Some clones are missing from TCRdb's copy, which holds only in-frame ones; the method was immunoSEQ multiplex PCR. This sample has 85,000 to 110,000 clones; roughly 91% occur once, and the top ten carry about 5%. Here the sequenced sample was peripheral blood, taken on day 0 of AZD1222 vaccination. Receptors were obtained from an adult in good health.

The chain carries TRBV3-1 (or the pseudogene TRBV3-2) and TRBJ2-3; 9 bases are shared with TRBD2. V lost 5 bases and J lost 4; bases outside the gene matches: 4. The germline gives CDR1 LGHDT, CDR2 YNNKEL (reference sequence). The CDR3 is 14 amino acids. CDR3 protein: CASSVRGGSDTQYF. CDR3 sequence (DNA): TGTGCCAGCAGCGTGCGGGGGGGGTCAGATACGCAGTATTTT.

This chain links TRBV4-2 with TRBJ1-2; maybe TRBD1 (6 bases). This CDR3 has 13 amino acids. V lost 4 bases and J lost 5, with 11 bases in between. CDR1 is LGHNA and CDR2 is YNFKEQ in the germline V gene. The CDR3 nucleotides read TGTGCCAGCAGCCCGCCACAGGGATATGGCTACACCTTC. Translation: CASSPPQGYGYTF.

This chain links TRBV2 with TRBJ1-2, with D possibly matching TRBD1 (5 bases). This CDR3 has 14 residues. Germline V gene sequence: CDR1 SNHLY, CDR2 FYNNEI. V lost 3 bases to trimming and J lost 1 base, with 9 bases between them. In nucleotides, the CDR3 is TGTGCCAGCAGTGATTTGGGGGTTAACTATGGCTACACCTTC. It specifies CASSDLGVNYGYTF.

This chain connects TRBV4-1 to TRBJ1-2; D is uncertain. The CDR3 loop spans 13 amino acids. Trimming took off 3 bases at V and 3 bases at J, with 8 bases between the two ends. The germline V gene has CDR1 MGHRA and CDR2 YSYEKL. CDR3 sequence: CASSHSNHYGYTF. DNA for the CDR3: TGCGCCAGCAGCCATTCCAACCACTATGGCTACACCTTC.

This clone has a handful of counts. This chain uses TRBV14 with TRBJ2-5; D is unclear. Trimming removed 2 bases from V and 3 bases from J, with 13 bases in between. Looked up from germline, CDR1 is SGHDN and CDR2 is FVKESK. The CDR3 has 15 residues. The CDR3 DNA reads as TGTGCCAGCAGCCAATATCCCTCTTGGGAAGAGACCCAGTACTTC. Protein: CASSQYPSWEETQYF.

This clone was found once. This chain uses TRBV19 with TRBJ2-5, with no clear D. CDR3 length: 15 amino acids. The germline gives CDR1 LNHDA, CDR2 SQIVND (reference sequence). V was pared by 5 bases and J by 4 bases, with 17 bases between. The CDR3 DNA follows: TGTGCCAGTAGTCCGACGGTCGGCCTGGGAGAGACCCAGTACTTC. This translates into CASSPTVGLGETQYF.

The V call is TRBV5-1, the J call TRBJ2-1; D might be TRBD1 or TRBD2, each matching 5 bases. CDR3 length: 14 amino acids. V lost 4 bases and J 4 bases, leaving 12 bases between the germline ends. In germline, CDR1 is SGHRS, CDR2 YFSETQ. For the CDR3, the DNA is TGCGCCAGCAGCGGGACGCCGGCTTACAATGAGCAGTTCTTC. Translating gives CASSGTPAYNEQFF.

V and J are TRBV14 and TRBJ1-2; D is unclear. The CDR3 runs 13 residues. The V end lost 0 bases, the J end lost 2 bases, and 4 bases lay between the germline ends. Germline V gives CDR1 SGHDN, CDR2 FVKESK. DNA for the CDR3: TGTGCCAGCAGCCAAGACAGAAACTATGGCTACACCTTC. Encoded protein: CASSQDRNYGYTF.

The V and J genes are TRBV19 and TRBJ2-2; TRBD2 might be the D (7 bases). This CDR3 spans 16 amino acids. V lost 3 bases and J lost 8, with 19 bases in between. Germline lookup yields CDR1 LNHDA and CDR2 SQIVND (reference sequence). In DNA form, the CDR3 reads TGTGCCAGTAGTATTGAGGGGGGGCCTTCTGCTGGGGAGCTGTTTTTT. Residues: CASSIEGGPSAGELFF.

The V gene is TRBV9, the J gene TRBJ1-2, with D possibly being TRBD1 (6 bases). CDR3 length: 15 amino acids. From germline, CDR1 is SGDLS and CDR2 YYNGEE. Trimming removed 2 bases from V and 4 bases from J, with 15 bases in between. CDR3 coding DNA: TGTGCCAGCAGCGTCTCAGGGGAGGTCCGCTATGGCTACACCTTC. Translated, it gives CASSVSGEVRYGYTF.

This rearrangement joins TRBV7-2 to TRBJ1-4; D uncertain. The CDR3 runs 14 residues. Looked up from germline, CDR1 is SGHTA and CDR2 is FQGNSA. The V end was cut by 5 bases, the J end by 0 bases, with 7 bases between. The CDR3 protein is CASSQQATNEKLFF. The CDR3 nucleotides read TGTGCCAGCAGCCAACAAGCAACTAATGAAAAACTGTTTTTT.

The gene calls are TRBV7-9 and TRBJ2-7; 7 bases match TRBD1. V gave up 5 bases and J gave up 6 bases; unmatched junction bases: 10. Germline values: CDR1 SEHNR, CDR2 FQNEAQ (reference sequence). The CDR3 spans 14 residues. The CDR3 sequence: CASSHTPTGSEQYF. The CDR3 DNA reads TGTGCCAGCAGCCATACACCGACAGGGAGCGAGCAGTACTTC.

The CDR3 sequence: CASRPGGGAAYEQYF. The DNA of the CDR3 is TGTGCCAGCAGACCAGGGGGTGGGGCGGCCTACGAGCAGTACTTC. The chain uses TRBV6-5 and TRBJ2-7; 7 nucleotides align to TRBD1. The germline CDR1 and CDR2 sequences are MNHEY and SVGAGI. The CDR3 has 15 amino acids. J gave up 2 bases and V 6 bases, and 10 bases lay outside the gene matches.

J is TRBJ2-7 and V is TRBV19; D may match TRBD1 or TRBD2 (5 bases each). Per germline, CDR1 LNHDA and CDR2 SQIVND (reference sequence). This CDR3 spans 15 amino acids. Trimming shortened V by 6 bases and J by 3 bases, and 18 bases separated the two germline ends. The CDR3 reads CASSRGFEGLYEQYF. As DNA, the CDR3 is TGTGCCAGTAGCCGGGGTTTCGAGGGGCTCTACGAGCAGTACTTC. Full variable domain (rest looked up from reference TRBV19 and TRBJ2-7): DGGITQSPKYLFRKEGQNVTLSCEQNLNHDAMYWYRQDPGQGLRLIYYSQIVNDFQKGDIAEGYSVSREKKESFPLTVTSAQKNPTAFYLCASSRGFEGLYEQYFGPGTRLTVT.

The rearrangement uses TRBV6-5 and TRBJ2-5; maybe TRBD1 (6 bases). Between the trimmed V and J ends, which lost 7 bases and 4 bases, there was a span of 13 bases. The CDR3 runs 13 residues. CDR1 is MNHEY and CDR2 is SVGAGI in the germline V gene. The CDR3 sequence is CASMGAPPETQYF. The CDR3 DNA is TGTGCCAGCATGGGGGCCCCCCCAGAGACCCAGTACTTC.

This clone has just one count. The chain joins TRBV30 to TRBJ2-2, with D perhaps matching TRBD1 (5 bases). Looked up from germline, CDR1 is GTSNPN and CDR2 is SVGIG (reference sequence). Trimming removed 2 bases at V and 5 bases at J, with 21 bases between. The CDR3 extends over 17 amino acids. CDR3 sequence: CAWSPSTVSRATGELFF. As DNA, the CDR3 is TGTGCCTGGAGTCCCTCGACGGTCTCCAGGGCTACCGGGGAGCTGTTTTTT.

The chain joins TRBV9 to TRBJ2-7, with 8 bases identical to TRBD2. J was trimmed by 1 base and V by 6 bases; bases with no gene match: 6. Germline assignment: CDR1 SGDLS and CDR2 YYNGEE. The CDR3 contains 14 residues. CDR3 coding DNA: TGTGCCAGCACCCCCGGGGGGGGGTCCTACGAGCAGTACTTC. Protein: CASTPGGGSYEQYF.

Remarks on this clone: One end of the junction is discordant with germline, which a read error may explain. This chain joins TRBV7-8 and TRBJ2-7, with TRBD1 identical over 10 bases. The CDR3 sequence is 14 residues long. Germline V gene sequence: CDR1 SGHVS, CDR2 FQNEAQ. CDR3 sequence: CASSLYQLGTGELF. The DNA of the CDR3 is TGTGCCAGCAGCTTATACCAACTAGGGACAGGGGAGCTCTTC. Supplemented by reference TRBV7-8 and TRBJ2-7, the full variable domain reads GAGVSQSPRYKVAKRGQDVALRCDPISGHVSLFWYQQALGQGPEFLTYFQNEAQLDKSGLPSDRFFAERPEGSVSTLKIQRTQQEDSAVYLCASSLYQLGTGELFGPGTRLTVT.

This clone has just a few counts. The rearrangement uses TRBV25-1 and TRBJ2-2; D is possibly TRBD1 (5 bases). Trimming stripped 0 bases from V and 3 bases from J, with 5 bases between. This CDR3 is 14 amino acids long. Germline CDR1 reads MGHDK; CDR2 reads SYGVNS. The CDR3 DNA sequence: TGTGCCAGCAGTGAATACAGGGACACCGGGGAGCTGTTTTTT. Translated, it gives CASSEYRDTGELFF.

The V call is TRBV11-1, the J call TRBJ1-6; no firm D call. Trimming stripped 5 bases from V and 11 bases from J, with 22 bases between. This CDR3 has 16 amino acids. Germline V gives CDR1 SGHAT, CDR2 FQDESV (reference sequence). The CDR3 spells CASSGREAYTRAPLHF. The CDR3, as DNA: TGTGCCAGCAGCGGGAGGGAAGCCTACACGAGAGCACCCCTCCACTTT. Based on the CDR3 plus reference TRBV11-1 and TRBJ1-6, the full variable domain is EAEVAQSPRYKITEKSQAVAFWCDPISGHATLYWYRQILGQGPELLVQFQDESVVDDSQLPKDRFSAERLKGVDSTLKIQPAELGDSAMYLCASSGREAYTRAPLHFGNGTRLTVT.

The chain combines TRBV13 with TRBJ1-3; 7 bases map to TRBD1. After removal of 0 bases from V and 4 bases from J, the junction contained 3 bases not matched to a gene. From germline, CDR1 is PRHDT and CDR2 FYEKMQ (reference sequence). This CDR3 is built from 15 residues. The DNA for the CDR3 is TGTGCCAGCAGCTTAGGGACAGGGCAAGGAAACACCATATATTTT. Amino acids: CASSLGTGQGNTIYF.

V usage is TRBV13 and J usage is TRBJ1-1; no reliable D call. There are 13 residues in the CDR3. CDR1 and CDR2 (germline): PRHDT, FYEKMQ (reference sequence). V was cut by 5 bases and J by 4 bases, with 11 bases left in between. DNA for the CDR3: TGTGCCAGCAGCCCTGTCTCGAGCACTGAAGCTTTCTTT. The encoded protein is CASSPVSSTEAFF.

The table lists this clone with a count of one. DNA of the CDR3: TGTGCCAGCAGTGAACGACAGGGACGGAATGGCTACACCTTC. Amino acid sequence: CASSERQGRNGYTF. The chain uses TRBV2 and TRBJ1-2; 7 nucleotides match TRBD1. Germline CDR1 and CDR2: SNHLY and FYNNEI. V shed 2 bases, J shed 6 bases, and the junction held 6 bases outside the gene matches. The length of the CDR3 is 14 residues.